The rows below give T cell receptor beta chains drawn from one sample of a study of human thymus T cells. Clones were sequenced by immunoSEQ multiplex PCR, and TCRdb holds only the in-frame ones, with some missing. Of tens of thousands of clones in the sample, over 85% were seen once. The material sequenced was blood. The receptors were gathered from a boy under two years old with a congenital heart defect but otherwise immunologically healthy. The CDR3 runs from the conserved cysteine through the conserved F or W. The D gene is left open where the match is weak. Rows may omit the clone size; those that give it use once, few, many or a size class.

clone size | J gene | V gene | D gene | CDR3 DNA | CDR3 protein
NA | TRBJ1-2 | TRBV19 | NA | TGTGCCAGGCCACCCCAGTCGGACATCCTAGCCGGAGGGGACTATGGCTACACCTTC | CARPPQSDILAGGDYGYTF
NA | TRBJ2-2 | TRBV19 | NA | TGTGCCAGTAGGAGCGGGCCCGTCGGCGGGGAGCTGTTTTTT | CASRSGPVGGELFF
NA | TRBJ1-2 | TRBV6-6 | NA | TGTGCCAGCAGTTACTATGTATCCTATGGCTACACCTTC | CASSYYVSYGYTF
once | TRBJ2-2 | TRBV4-1 | TRBD2 | TGCGCCAGCAGCCAAGAACAGATCGGGACTAGCGGGAGAAGAAGCACCGGGGAGCTGTTTTTT | CASSQEQIGTSGRRSTGELFF
NA | TRBJ2-7 | TRBV6-5 | TRBD1 | TGTGCCAGCAGTCCGACAGGGGTCGTCTACGAGCAGTACTTC | CASSPTGVVYEQYF
NA | TRBJ2-1 | TRBV4-2 | TRBD2 | TGTGCCAGCAGCCAAGATAGGACTAGCGGGGGGTATAGGAGTCTCTACAATGAGCAGTTCTTC | CASSQDRTSGGYRSLYNEQFF
NA | TRBJ2-5 | TRBV7-9 | TRBD1 | TGTGCCAGCAGCGTAGGACAGGGGATGGGGACCCAGTACTTC | CASSVGQGMGTQYF
NA | TRBJ2-3 | TRBV7-3 | NA | TGTGCCAGCAGCTTAACTTCTAGCAGGTCAGATACGCAGTATTTT | CASSLTSSRSDTQYF
NA | TRBJ2-3 | TRBV4-2 | TRBD2 | TGTGCCAGCAGCCAACTTAGCGGGGGGGGAACAGATACGCAGTATTTT | CASSQLSGGGTDTQYF
NA | TRBJ2-5 | TRBV15 | NA | TGTGCCACCAGCTCCCCGGGACGTGAGACCCAGTACTTC | CATSSPGRETQYF
once | TRBJ1-4 | TRBV28 | NA | TGTGCCAGCAGTTTATACCGCGGGGCCTCTAATGAAAAACTGTTTTTT | CASSLYRGASNEKLFF
NA | TRBJ2-1 | TRBV5-4 | NA | TGTGCCAGCAGCTTGGGGATAGCGGCTGAGCAGTTCTTC | CASSLGIAAEQFF
NA | TRBJ1-1 | TRBV11-2 | NA | TGTGCCAGCAGCTTATTTAGGGGTGGAACTGAAGCTTTCTTT | CASSLFRGGTEAFF
NA | TRBJ2-3 | TRBV1 | NA | TGCACCAGCAGCCAGGGCGGGGGGCTGACAGATACGCAGTATTTT | CTSSQGGGLTDTQYF
NA | TRBJ2-2 | TRBV9 | TRBD2 | TGTGCCAGCAGCGCTAGCGGTCCGAACACCGGGGAGCTGTTTTTT | CASSASGPNTGELFF
NA | TRBJ1-5 | TRBV6-6 | NA | TGTGCCACCCCTTCGCCCCGGGGTAGGATCAATCAGCCCCAGCATTTT | CATPSPRGRINQPQHF
NA | TRBJ1-2 | TRBV5-6 | NA | TGTGCCAGCAGCCTGGGACGGAGCAACTATGGCTACACCTTC | CASSLGRSNYGYTF
NA | TRBJ2-1 | TRBV11-1 | TRBD2 | TGTGCCAGCAGCTTTTTAGCGGGAGGCAATGAGCAGTTCTTC | CASSFLAGGNEQFF
NA | TRBJ2-7 | TRBV6-1 | TRBD2 | TGTGCCAGCAGTGTAGCGTACTGGTCCAGCGGGAGCTACGAGCAGTACTTC | CASSVAYWSSGSYEQYF
NA | TRBJ2-4 | TRBV18 | TRBD2 | TGTGCCAGCTCACCGGACGCTCGAGCGGGAACAGTCAAAAACATTCAGTACTTC | CASSPDARAGTVKNIQYF
NA | TRBJ2-2 | TRBV19 | NA | TGTGCCAGTAGTATAGACGGCCCATACCTTTCGAACACCGGGGAGCTGTTTTTT | CASSIDGPYLSNTGELFF
NA | TRBJ1-3 | TRBV6-1 | NA | TGTGCCAGCAGTGAAGCGTCCAGCTCTGGAAACACCATATATTTT | CASSEASSSGNTIYF
NA | TRBJ2-1 | TRBV30 | TRBD2 | TGTGCCTGGAGTGTGGCTAGCGGGGGGGTTGAGCAGTTCTTC | CAWSVASGGVEQFF
NA | TRBJ1-1 | TRBV18 | TRBD1 | TGTGCCAGCTCACCAAGACAGGGTGAAGCTTTCTTT | CASSPRQGEAFF